This passage covers 14 T cell receptor beta chains from one sample sequenced in a study of CD8+ T cells in alopecia areata. Treatment defined: oral pan-JAK inhibitor, 5-10 mg twice daily. Extraction and reverse transcription of RNA yielded cDNA as the sequencing template. Clones were sequenced by immunoSEQ multiplex PCR, and TCRdb holds only the in-frame ones, with some missing. The sample shows roughly 190,000 clones, roughly 60% of them seen only once. The sample here was CD4+ T cells sorted from blood, taken at week 24, from a patient treated with tofacitinib. Receptors were obtained from a human donor with alopecia areata.

This chain joins TRBV7-2 and TRBJ2-2; D is perhaps TRBD1 (6 bases). Germline V CDR1 and CDR2: SGHTA, FQGNSA. The CDR3 runs to 15 residues. V lost 2 bases and J lost 7, with 14 bases in between. CDR3 bases: TGTGCCAGCAGCTTATTGTCAGGGGTTAACGGGGAGCTGTTTTTT. Translation gives CASSLLSGVNGELFF.

This clone was detected once. The chain links TRBV30 to TRBJ2-1; D may correspond to TRBD1 or TRBD2 (6 bases each). This CDR3 comprises 14 residues. Germline V lookup: CDR1 GTSNPN, CDR2 SVGIG (reference sequence). V gave up 0 bases and J gave up 3 bases, with 9 bases separating them. In nucleotides, the CDR3 is TGTGCCTGGAGTGTACGGGGGCGCTACAATGAGCAGTTCTTC. It yields the protein CAWSVRGRYNEQFF.

This clone was detected only a few times. CDR3 amino acids: CAWRVIGYTF. CDR3 DNA: TGTGCCTGGAGGGTAATTGGCTACACCTTC. The chain employs TRBV30 and TRBJ1-2, with D uncertain. The V gene's germline CDR1 is GTSNPN and CDR2 SVGIG (reference sequence). The CDR3 length is 10 residues. With 3 bases removed from V and 7 bases from J, the gap between germline ends came to 6 bases.

The rearrangement uses TRBV29-1 and TRBJ1-1, with TRBD1 identical over 10 bases. The germline V gene has CDR1 SQVTM and CDR2 ANQGSEA. The CDR3 loop spans 14 amino acids. J was trimmed by 5 bases and V by 3 bases; bases with no gene match: 6. CDR3 sequence reads: CSVEILGQGTEAFF. The CDR3 coding sequence is TGCAGCGTTGAGATCTTGGGACAGGGGACTGAAGCTTTCTTT.

This clone was observed a handful of times. The chain carries TRBV27 and TRBJ1-4; 9 nucleotides agree with TRBD1. J lost 6 bases, V lost 5 bases, and 16 bases had no gene match. The CDR3 covers 18 residues. From germline, CDR1 is MNHEY and CDR2 SMNVEV (reference sequence). Here the CDR3 DNA reads TGTGCCAGCAGTGAGTCCGGGACAGGGAGTGCCATCGATGAAAAACTGTTTTTT. The encoded protein is CASSESGTGSAIDEKLFF. The whole variable domain, filled in from reference TRBV27 and TRBJ1-4, reads EAQVTQNPRYLITVTGKKLTVTCSQNMNHEYMSWYRQDPGLGLRQIYYSMNVEVTDKGDVPEGYKVSRKEKRNFPLILESPSPNQTSLYFCASSESGTGSAIDEKLFFGSGTQLSVL.

The gene calls are TRBV25-1 and TRBJ1-2; TRBD1 is a possible D gene (6 bases). The CDR3 totals 15 residues. V lost 3 bases to trimming and J lost 4 bases, with 15 bases between them. Germline CDR1 reads MGHDK; CDR2 reads SYGVNS. DNA for the CDR3: TGTGCCAGCAGTGAGGCCAGGGGCCTCATCTATGGCTACACCTTC. Its translation is CASSEARGLIYGYTF.

V and J are TRBV29-1 and TRBJ1-2; D ambiguous. CDR3 size: 10 residues. Trimming stripped 7 bases from V and 5 bases from J, with 8 bases between. Germline CDR1 and CDR2: SQVTM and ANQGSEA. This CDR3 reads CSAEGYGYTF. The CDR3 DNA is TGCAGCGCCGAAGGTTATGGCTACACCTTC.

The chain carries TRBV7-9 and TRBJ2-1, with TRBD2 identical over 9 bases. The CDR3 covers 17 residues. CDR1 is SEHNR, CDR2 FQNEAQ, per germline (reference sequence). V dropped 3 bases and J dropped 4; count of bases not matched to a gene: 10. CDR3 region: CASSFVPIAGVYNEQFF. In nucleotides, the CDR3 is TGTGCCAGCAGCTTTGTGCCCATAGCGGGGGTTTACAATGAGCAGTTCTTC.

The chain recombines TRBV9 with TRBJ1-2; D unclear. The CDR3 covers 15 residues. Germline V lookup: CDR1 SGDLS, CDR2 YYNGEE. Trimming shortened V by 0 bases and J by 3 bases, and 12 bases separated the two germline ends. The CDR3 reads CASSVGSKPHYGYTF. CDR3 bases: TGTGCCAGCAGCGTAGGGAGTAAACCTCACTATGGCTACACCTTC.

V is TRBV29-1 and J is TRBJ2-1; TRBD1 aligns across 10 bases. Trimming cost V 6 bases and J 5 bases; bases outside gene matches: 4. CDR3 length: 13 amino acids. CDR1 and CDR2 from the germline V gene are SQVTM and ANQGSEA. The CDR3 bases are TGCAGCGTCGGGACAGGGGTAGACAATGAGCAGTTCTTC. It codes for CSVGTGVDNEQFF.

The genes are TRBV6-5 and TRBJ2-3, with 10 bases matching TRBD2. Germline loops: CDR1 MNHEY, CDR2 SVGAGI. Trimming took 6 bases from V and 8 from J; bases not matched to a gene: 11. The CDR3 extends over 15 amino acids. This chain's CDR3 is CASRRLAGEGGTQYF. CDR3 nucleotide sequence: TGTGCCAGCAGGCGTCTAGCGGGGGAAGGAGGTACGCAGTATTTT.

This clone was recorded once. The J gene is TRBJ1-2, the V gene TRBV11-2, with TRBD1 matching 8 bases. The V gene's germline CDR1 is SGHAT and CDR2 FQNNGV. Germline trimming cut 4 bases from V and 7 bases from J; bases unmatched to any gene: 5. The CDR3 has 13 residues. The CDR3 reads CASSSTGEIGYTF. The CDR3 nucleotides read TGTGCCAGCAGCTCGACAGGGGAGATTGGCTACACCTTC.

This CDR3 is CASSAISGQGNQPQHF. CDR3 sequence (DNA): TGCGCCAGCAGTGCGATATCGGGACAGGGGAATCAGCCCCAGCATTTT. The gene calls are TRBV10-2 and TRBJ1-5; 10 nucleotides align to TRBD1. The CDR3 length is 16 residues. The junction had 7 bases not matched to a gene; V was cut back by 4 bases and J by 4 bases. CDR1 and CDR2 (germline): WSHSY, SAAADI.

This clone was picked up a small number of times. The rearrangement joins TRBV29-1 to TRBJ2-3, with 7 bases that match TRBD2. The CDR3 contains 14 residues. Losses at the gene ends were 5 bases for V and 0 bases for J; bases not matched to a gene: 5. CDR1 SQVTM and CDR2 ANQGSEA come from the germline V gene. CDR3 in amino acids: CSVREGTSTDTQYF. The CDR3 DNA is TGCAGCGTTAGGGAGGGTACTAGCACAGATACGCAGTATTTT.